This passage covers 7 T cell receptor beta chains from one sample sequenced in a study of identical twins. TCRdb analysed the 5' RACE reads with MiXCR anew, one entry per CDR3 protein. This repertoire shows 240,000 or so distinct CDR3 sequences, 10% to 13% found once; its top ten account for about 9.1%. The material sequenced was memory T cells sorted from blood. Every receptor here comes from a man between 50 and 59 years old in good health.

This clonotype was detected ten times or more. This chain links TRBV15 with TRBJ2-7; D remains unclear. CDR1 is LNHNV and CDR2 is YYDKDF in the germline V gene (reference sequence). Trimming removed 5 bases at V and 5 bases at J, with 13 bases between. The CDR3 contains 13 residues. The CDR3: CATSPQPGNEQYF. CDR3 in DNA: TGTGCCACCAGCCCACAACCGGGTAACGAGCAGTACTTC.

The V and J genes are TRBV18 and TRBJ2-1, with 10 bases lining up with TRBD2. This CDR3 is 17 amino acids long. The junction had 8 bases not matched to a gene; V was cut back by 1 base and J by 5 bases. Germline V gene lookup returns CDR1 KGHSH and CDR2 LQKENI. The CDR3 region is CASSPLGVAGGNNEQFF. The CDR3 nucleotides read TGTGCCAGCTCACCACTAGGCGTAGCGGGAGGTAACAATGAGCAGTTCTTC.

This clonotype was counted a few times. The rearrangement uses TRBV14 and TRBJ2-3; 11 nucleotides align to TRBD2. Germline CDR1 is SGHDN and CDR2 is FVKESK. The CDR3 consists of 17 residues. V lost 1 base, J lost 3 bases, and 6 bases stayed unmatched. CDR3: CASSQGRTSGPTDTQYF. The CDR3 nucleotides read TGTGCCAGCAGCCAAGGCAGGACTAGCGGGCCGACAGATACGCAGTATTTT.

This clonotype was seen ten or more times. The chain joins TRBV4-1 to TRBJ2-2, with 7 bases aligning to TRBD2. Germline V CDR1 and CDR2: MGHRA, YSYEKL. After removal of 4 bases from V and 3 bases from J, the junction contained 8 bases not matched to a gene. This CDR3 is 16 amino acids long. The CDR3 DNA is TGCGCCAGCAGCCGCGGGACTAAGGGACACACCGGGGAGCTGTTTTTT. As protein: CASSRGTKGHTGELFF.

The chain uses TRBV6-5 and TRBJ2-3; no firm D call. Germline assignment: CDR1 MNHEY and CDR2 SVGAGI. Between the trimmed V and J ends, which lost 0 bases and 2 bases, there was a span of 12 bases. The CDR3 has 16 residues. In DNA, the CDR3 is TGTGCCAGCAGTTACTCTGCCTTCTCCCCCACAGATACGCAGTATTTT. The encoded protein is CASSYSAFSPTDTQYF.

The J gene is TRBJ1-5, the V gene TRBV18; D remains ambiguous. This CDR3 has 15 amino acids. Deletions cut 3 bases from V and 5 bases from J, with 14 bases between. Germline V gene sequence: CDR1 KGHSH, CDR2 LQKENI. The CDR3 reads CASSPSGLGYQPQHF. CDR3 in DNA: TGTGCCAGCTCACCCTCGGGCCTAGGTTATCAGCCCCAGCATTTT. Full variable domain (missing parts from reference TRBV18 and TRBJ1-5): NAGVMQNPRHLVRRRGQEARLRCSPMKGHSHVYWYRQLPEEGLKFMVYLQKENIIDESGMPKERFSAEFPKEGPSILRIQQVVRGDSAAYFCASSPSGLGYQPQHFGDGTRLSIL.

V and J are TRBV29-1 and TRBJ1-2; 9 bases align to TRBD1. The germline V gene encodes CDR1 SQVTM and CDR2 ANQGSEA. The junction had 3 bases not matched to a gene; V was cut back by 3 bases and J by 1 base. This CDR3 has 14 amino acids. The CDR3: CSVEHRGHNYGYTF. DNA of the CDR3: TGCAGCGTTGAGCACAGGGGGCATAACTATGGCTACACCTTC.